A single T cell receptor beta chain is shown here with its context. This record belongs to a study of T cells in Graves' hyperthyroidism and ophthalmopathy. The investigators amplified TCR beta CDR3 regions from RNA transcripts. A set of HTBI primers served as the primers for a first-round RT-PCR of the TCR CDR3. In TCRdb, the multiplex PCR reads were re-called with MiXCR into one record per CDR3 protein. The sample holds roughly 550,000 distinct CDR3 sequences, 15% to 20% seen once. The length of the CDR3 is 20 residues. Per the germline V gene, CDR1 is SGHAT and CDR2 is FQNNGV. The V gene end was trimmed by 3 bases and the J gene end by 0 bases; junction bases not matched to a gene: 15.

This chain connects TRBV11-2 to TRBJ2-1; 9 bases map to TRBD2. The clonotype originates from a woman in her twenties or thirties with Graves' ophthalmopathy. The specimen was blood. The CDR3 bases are TGTGCCAGCAGCTTGGGGGGCGGGAGGGTCCTCCAAAGCTCCTACAATGAGCAGTTCTTC. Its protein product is CASSLGGGRVLQSSYNEQFF.